This T cell receptor beta chain was recovered during a study of T cell changes during pregnancy in multiple sclerosis. Method: immunoSEQ multiplex PCR; TCRdb's copy keeps in-frame clones and lacks some. The sample consists of roughly 93,000 clones, around 93% of them appearing once. The CDR3 has 16 amino acids. The germline V gene has CDR1 SEHNR and CDR2 FQNEAQ (reference sequence). Losses at the gene ends were 6 bases for V and 1 base for J; bases not matched to a gene: 6. The receptor's source is a female donor in good health, enrolled as a control in a pregnancy study. The chain joins TRBV7-9 to TRBJ1-1; 12 bases are a match to TRBD1. Sequencing was performed on peripheral blood, taken in the first trimester of pregnancy. The CDR3 is CASRKGTGGGNTEAFF. For the CDR3, the DNA is TGTGCCAGCAGAAAAGGGACAGGGGGCGGGAACACTGAAGCTTTCTTT.